This T cell receptor (beta chain) was profiled in a study of blood T cell repertoires in COVID-19. At the level of the study: Sites in the United States, Italy and Spain provided acute and convalescent COVID-19 samples. Nucleic acid was either cDNA or gDNA, and it came from T cells, B-cell-depleted T cells, or PBMCs.

Trimming took 5 bases from V and 7 from J, leaving 11 bases between them. This CDR3 is 13 amino acids long. Per the germline V gene, CDR1 is WNHNN and CDR2 is SYGVQD (reference sequence). The method was immunoSEQ multiplex PCR; TCRdb's version includes in-frame clones alone and lacks a portion of them. This sample carries some 290,000 clones, approximately 87% of them seen once, and the ten largest clones take less than 3%. The sequencing input was peripheral blood. This clonotype was obtained from a woman aged 30 to 39 with COVID-19, enrolled during active disease. This rearrangement joins TRBV10-1 to TRBJ2-2, with D perhaps matching TRBD2 (5 bases). The CDR3 bases are TGCGCCAGCAGTAGACCTGGAGGCGGGGAGCTGTTTTTT. Translated: CASSRPGGGELFF.